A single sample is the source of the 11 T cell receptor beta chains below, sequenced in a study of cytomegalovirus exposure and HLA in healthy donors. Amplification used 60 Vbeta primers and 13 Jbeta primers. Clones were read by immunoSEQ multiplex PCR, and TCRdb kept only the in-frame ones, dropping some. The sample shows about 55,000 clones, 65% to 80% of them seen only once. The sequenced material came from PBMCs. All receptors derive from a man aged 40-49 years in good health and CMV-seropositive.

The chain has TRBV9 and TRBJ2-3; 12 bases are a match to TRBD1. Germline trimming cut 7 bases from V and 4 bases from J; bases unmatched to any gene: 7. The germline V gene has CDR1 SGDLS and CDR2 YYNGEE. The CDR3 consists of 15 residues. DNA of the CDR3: TGTGCCAGCTGTATAGGGACAGGGGGCGCAGATACGCAGTATTTT. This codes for CASCIGTGGADTQYF.

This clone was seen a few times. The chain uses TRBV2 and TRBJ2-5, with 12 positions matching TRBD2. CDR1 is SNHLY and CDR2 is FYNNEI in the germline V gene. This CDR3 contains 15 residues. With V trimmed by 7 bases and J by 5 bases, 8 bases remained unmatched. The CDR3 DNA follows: TGTGCCAGCACCCTAGCGGGGGGGCCACGGGAGACCCAGTACTTC. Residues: CASTLAGGPRETQYF. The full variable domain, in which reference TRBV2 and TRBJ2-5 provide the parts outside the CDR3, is EPEVTQTPSHQVTQMGQEVILRCVPISNHLYFYWYRQILGQKVEFLVSFYNNEISEKSEIFDDQFSVERPDGSNFTLKIRSTKLEDSAMYFCASTLAGGPRETQYFGPGTRLLVL.

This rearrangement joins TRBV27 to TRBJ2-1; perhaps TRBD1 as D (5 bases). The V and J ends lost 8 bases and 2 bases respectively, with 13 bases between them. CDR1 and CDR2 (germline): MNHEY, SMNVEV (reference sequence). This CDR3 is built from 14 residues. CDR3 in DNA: TGTGCCAGCGTCCCAGGGTCCCCCTACAATGAGCAGTTCTTC. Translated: CASVPGSPYNEQFF.

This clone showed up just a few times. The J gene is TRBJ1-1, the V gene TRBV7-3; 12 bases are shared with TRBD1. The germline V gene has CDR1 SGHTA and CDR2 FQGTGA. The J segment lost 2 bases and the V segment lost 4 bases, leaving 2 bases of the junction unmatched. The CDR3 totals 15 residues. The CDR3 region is CASSSGQGANTEAFF. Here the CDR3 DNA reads TGTGCCAGCAGCTCGGGACAGGGGGCTAACACTGAAGCTTTCTTT. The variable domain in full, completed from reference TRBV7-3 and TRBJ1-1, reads GAGVSQTPSNKVTEKGKYVELRCDPISGHTALYWYRQSLGQGPEFLIYFQGTGAADDSGLPNDRFFAVRPEGSVSTLKIQRTERGDSAVYLCASSSGQGANTEAFFGQGTRLTVV.

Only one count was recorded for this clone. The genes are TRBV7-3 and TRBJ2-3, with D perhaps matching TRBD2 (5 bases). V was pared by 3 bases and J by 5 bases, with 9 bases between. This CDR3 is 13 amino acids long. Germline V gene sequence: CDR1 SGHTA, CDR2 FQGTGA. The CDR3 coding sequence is TGTGCCAGCAGCTTCCGGGAAAGAGATACGCAGTATTTT. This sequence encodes CASSFRERDTQYF. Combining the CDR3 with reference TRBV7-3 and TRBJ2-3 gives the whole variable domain GAGVSQTPSNKVTEKGKYVELRCDPISGHTALYWYRQSLGQGPEFLIYFQGTGAADDSGLPNDRFFAVRPEGSVSTLKIQRTERGDSAVYLCASSFRERDTQYFGPGTRLTVL.

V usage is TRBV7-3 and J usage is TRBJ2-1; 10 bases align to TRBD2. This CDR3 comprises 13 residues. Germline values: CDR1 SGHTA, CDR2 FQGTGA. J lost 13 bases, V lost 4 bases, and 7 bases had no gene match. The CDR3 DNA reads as TGTGCCAGCAGCTATTCTAGCGGGGGTCAACAGTTCTTC. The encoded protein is CASSYSSGGQQFF. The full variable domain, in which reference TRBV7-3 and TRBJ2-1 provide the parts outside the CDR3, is GAGVSQTPSNKVTEKGKYVELRCDPISGHTALYWYRQSLGQGPEFLIYFQGTGAADDSGLPNDRFFAVRPEGSVSTLKIQRTERGDSAVYLCASSYSSGGQQFFGPGTRLTVL.

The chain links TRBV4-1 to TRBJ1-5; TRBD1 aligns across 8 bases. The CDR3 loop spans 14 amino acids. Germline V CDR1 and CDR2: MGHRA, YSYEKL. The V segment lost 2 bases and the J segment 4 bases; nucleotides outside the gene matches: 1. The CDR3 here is CASSQTGGNQPQHF. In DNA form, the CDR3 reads TGCGCCAGCAGCCAAACAGGGGGGAATCAGCCCCAGCATTTT.

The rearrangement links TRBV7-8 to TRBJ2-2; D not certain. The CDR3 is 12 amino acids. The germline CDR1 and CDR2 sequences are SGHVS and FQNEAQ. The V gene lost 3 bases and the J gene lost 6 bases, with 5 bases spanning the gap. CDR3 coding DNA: TGTGCCAGCAGCTTTAGCTCCGGGGAGCTGTTTTTT. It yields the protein CASSFSSGELFF.

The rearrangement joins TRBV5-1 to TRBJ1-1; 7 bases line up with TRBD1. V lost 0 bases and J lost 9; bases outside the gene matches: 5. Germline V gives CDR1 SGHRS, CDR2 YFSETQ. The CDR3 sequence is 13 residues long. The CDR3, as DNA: TGCGCCAGCAGCTTGGCCGGGGGACAGAAAGCTTTCTTT. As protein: CASSLAGGQKAFF.

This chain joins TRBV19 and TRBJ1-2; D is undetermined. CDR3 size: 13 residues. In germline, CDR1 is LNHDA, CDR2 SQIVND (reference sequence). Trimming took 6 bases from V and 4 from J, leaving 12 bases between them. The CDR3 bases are TGTGCCAGTAGCTCCGACGGGTTCTATGGCTACACCTTC. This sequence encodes CASSSDGFYGYTF.

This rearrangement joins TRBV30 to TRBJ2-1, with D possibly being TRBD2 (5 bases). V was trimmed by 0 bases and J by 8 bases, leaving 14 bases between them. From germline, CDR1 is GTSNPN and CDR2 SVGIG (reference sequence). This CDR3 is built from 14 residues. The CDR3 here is CAWSVAQSGDEQFF. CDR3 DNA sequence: TGTGCCTGGAGTGTTGCACAGTCCGGGGATGAGCAGTTCTTC. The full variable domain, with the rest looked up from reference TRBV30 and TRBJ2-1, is SQTIHQWPATLVQPVGSPLSLECTVEGTSNPNLYWYRQAAGRGLQLLFYSVGIGQISSEVPQNLSASRPQDRQFILSSKKLLLSDSGFYLCAWSVAQSGDEQFFGPGTRLTVL.